These 30 T cell receptor beta chains share one sample of origin, sequenced in a study of blood T cell repertoires in COVID-19 (dated by TCRdb to the early 2020s). Receptors were amplified or captured by the immunoSEQ multiplex PCR assay. In its TCRdb copy, this immuneACCESS table keeps in-frame sequences only and misses some clones. Where compared with another copy, unresolved V genes explain less than half of these, and the others have no known cause. The sample table lists 180,000 or so clones, roughly nine tenths of them with a count of one. The top ten clonotypes cover approximately 2.3% of the sample. Sequenced sample: PBMCs or T cells enriched from blood (not recorded which). These receptors came from a woman aged 40-49 years with acute COVID-19.

The chain employs TRBV13 and TRBJ2-2; D uncertain. This CDR3 spans 14 amino acids. Germline values: CDR1 PRHDT, CDR2 FYEKMQ (reference sequence). V was cut by 5 bases and J by 4 bases, with 11 bases left in between. DNA of the CDR3: TGTGCCAGCAGCCCGAGGAGTTTCACCGGGGAGCTGTTTTTT. Protein: CASSPRSFTGELFF.

This chain connects TRBV27 to TRBJ2-6; TRBD1 matches at 9 bases. The CDR3 extends over 18 amino acids. The germline gives CDR1 MNHEY, CDR2 SMNVEV (reference sequence). The V gene end was trimmed by 6 bases and the J gene end by 0 bases; junction bases not matched to a gene: 9. The CDR3 reads CASSLGQGFSSGANVLTF. In nucleotides, the CDR3 is TGTGCCAGCAGCCTAGGACAGGGGTTCTCCTCTGGGGCCAACGTCCTGACTTTC.

The CDR3 is CATSDQGVMDEAFF. CDR3 nucleotides: TGTGCCACCAGTGACCAAGGGGTAATGGATGAAGCTTTCTTT. The J gene is TRBJ1-1, the V gene TRBV24-1, with D maybe TRBD1 (5 bases). The germline CDR1 and CDR2 sequences are KGHDR and SFDVKD. V was cut by 4 bases and J by 7 bases, with 15 bases left in between. The CDR3 covers 14 residues.

The chain recombines TRBV30 with TRBJ2-5, with 10 nucleotides matching TRBD1. This CDR3 contains 13 residues. The germline gives CDR1 GTSNPN, CDR2 SVGIG (reference sequence). The V and J ends lost 5 bases and 1 base, in that order; junction bases with no gene match: 1. The CDR3 reads CAWGTGAQETQYF. CDR3 nucleotides: TGTGCCTGGGGGACAGGGGCCCAAGAGACCCAGTACTTC.

The chain carries TRBV24-1 and TRBJ2-1; D is unclear. The CDR3 length is 14 residues. The V gene's germline CDR1 is KGHDR and CDR2 SFDVKD. V was pared by 4 bases and J by 5 bases, with 11 bases between. Here the CDR3 DNA reads TGTGCCACCAGTGACTCCGACTCGGACAATGAGCAGTTCTTC. Protein sequence: CATSDSDSDNEQFF.

This chain uses TRBV9 with TRBJ2-1; TRBD2 matches at 9 bases. Germline V lookup: CDR1 SGDLS, CDR2 YYNGEE. The CDR3 runs 17 residues. V trimming: 0 bases; J trimming: 3 bases; junction bases outside the gene matches: 7. CDR3 DNA sequence: TGTGCCAGCAGCGTAGAGTTTGTGCGGGGGGGCTACAATGAGCAGTTCTTC. Translated: CASSVEFVRGGYNEQFF.

The chain couples TRBV7-6 to TRBJ2-3, with TRBD2 identical over 10 bases. The V segment lost 1 base and the J segment 5 bases; nucleotides outside the gene matches: 15. Germline V gene sequence: CDR1 SGHVS, CDR2 FNYEAQ. This CDR3 comprises 19 residues. The CDR3 sequence is CASSLGGASGRFGGDTQYF. The CDR3 nucleotides read TGTGCCAGCAGCTTAGGGGGGGCTAGCGGGAGATTTGGTGGAGATACGCAGTATTTT.

This clone was counted once. The V call is TRBV7-2, the J call TRBJ1-5; D perhaps matches TRBD1 (6 bases). The germline V gene has CDR1 SGHTA and CDR2 FQGNSA. Trimming stripped 5 bases from V and 1 base from J, with 12 bases between. This CDR3 is 15 amino acids long. The DNA of the CDR3 is TGTGCCAGCAGCCTCGTGGGGACAAGCAATCAGCCCCAGCATTTT. Residues: CASSLVGTSNQPQHF.

The J gene is TRBJ2-7, the V gene TRBV28; 7 positions match TRBD1. V was clipped by 6 bases and J by 4 bases; unmatched bases: 12. Germline-derived CDR1 and CDR2 are MDHEN and SYDVKM. CDR3 length: 15 residues. CDR3 region: CASSTQGVLEYEQYF. Here the CDR3 DNA reads TGTGCCAGCAGCACTCAGGGGGTTCTGGAGTACGAGCAGTACTTC.

The rearrangement links TRBV5-1 to TRBJ2-2; 10 nucleotides match TRBD2. The germline CDR1 and CDR2 sequences are SGHRS and YFSETQ. There are 17 residues in the CDR3. Unmatched junction bases numbered 9, after V lost 4 bases and J lost 3 bases. CDR3 amino acids: CASSPVKRGGYTGELFF. CDR3 nucleotides: TGCGCCAGCAGCCCTGTAAAGCGGGGGGGATACACCGGGGAGCTGTTTTTT.

The chain combines TRBV11-2 with TRBJ2-3; 9 bases map to TRBD2. Trimming cost V 6 bases and J 2 bases; bases outside gene matches: 6. The CDR3 totals 15 residues. CDR1 and CDR2 (germline): SGHAT, FQNNGV. CDR3 DNA sequence: TGTGCCAGCAGGGTAGCGGGGGCCTCCACAGATACGCAGTATTTT. Its translation: CASRVAGASTDTQYF.

This clone was seen once. As DNA, the CDR3 is TGTGCCAGCAGTTACTCGCGCGGGCTTACAGATACGCAGTATTTT. It translates to CASSYSRGLTDTQYF. V and J are TRBV6-2 or TRBV6-3 and TRBJ2-3; tentative D call: TRBD2 (5 bases). The CDR3 extends over 15 amino acids. Trimming stripped 0 bases from V and 3 bases from J, with 10 bases between. Germline CDR1 MNHEY, CDR2 SVGEGT.

This clone has just one count. The rearrangement joins TRBV6-5 to TRBJ2-3, with TRBD1 matching over 9 bases. Trimming cost V 3 bases and J 7 bases; bases outside gene matches: 5. This CDR3 comprises 14 residues. Germline V gives CDR1 MNHEY, CDR2 SVGAGI. CDR3 in DNA: TGTGCCAGCAGTTATGACAGGGGGGCGTATACGCAGTATTTT. Its translation is CASSYDRGAYTQYF.

This chain joins TRBV4-2 and TRBJ2-5; possibly TRBD2 for D (6 bases). Germline V gene sequence: CDR1 LGHNA, CDR2 YNFKEQ. V lost 2 bases, J lost 2 bases, and 12 bases lay in between. The CDR3 length is 15 residues. The CDR3 bases are TGTGCCAGCAGCCAAACGCGGGGAAATCAAGAGACCCAGTACTTC. Its protein product is CASSQTRGNQETQYF.

This chain links TRBV30 with TRBJ2-3, with TRBD2 matching over 10 bases. CDR1 is GTSNPN and CDR2 is SVGIG in the germline V gene (reference sequence). V dropped 1 base and J dropped 6; count of bases not matched to a gene: 7. This CDR3 has 15 amino acids. The CDR3 loop is CAWSGLAGAVDTQYF. The CDR3 DNA sequence: TGTGCCTGGAGTGGGCTAGCGGGAGCTGTGGATACGCAGTATTTT.

J is TRBJ1-1 and V is TRBV19, with a tentative D call TRBD1 (6 bases). Per germline, CDR1 LNHDA and CDR2 SQIVND (reference sequence). V was cut by 3 bases and J by 1 base, with 9 bases left in between. The CDR3 contains 14 residues. The CDR3 coding sequence is TGTGCCAGTAGTATCCAGGGGAGGAACACTGAAGCTTTCTTT. This codes for CASSIQGRNTEAFF.

This chain joins TRBV27 and TRBJ2-3, with 8 bases aligning to TRBD1. The V segment lost 6 bases and the J segment 1 base; nucleotides outside the gene matches: 9. The CDR3 runs 16 residues. CDR1 and CDR2 from the germline V gene are MNHEY and SMNVEV (reference sequence). CDR3 nucleotide sequence: TGTGCCAGCAGGATCACGGGACAGGTCGGCACAGATACGCAGTATTTT. Protein sequence: CASRITGQVGTDTQYF.

Here the CDR3 reads CASSSRLAGIYEQYF. The CDR3 region has the DNA TGTGCCAGCAGTTCACGACTAGCGGGTATCTACGAGCAGTACTTC. The chain recombines TRBV27 with TRBJ2-7, with 10 bases that match TRBD2. The ends lost 4 bases at V and 3 bases at J; junction bases unmatched: 6. CDR3 size: 15 residues. Germline lookup yields CDR1 MNHEY and CDR2 SMNVEV (reference sequence).

This clone appeared a single time. The chain links TRBV7-9 to TRBJ2-7; 7 bases line up with TRBD1. V shed 4 bases and J 6 bases; nucleotides not matched to a gene: 6. Per germline, CDR1 SEHNR and CDR2 FQNEAQ (reference sequence). This CDR3 has 13 residues. The CDR3 DNA follows: TGTGCCAGCAGCTCAGACAGGGTACGCGAGCAGTACTTC. Its translation is CASSSDRVREQYF.

The chain employs TRBV5-4 and TRBJ1-3; D may be TRBD1 (5 bases). The CDR3 contains 16 residues. V lost 4 bases to trimming and J lost 3 bases, with 17 bases between them. Germline V lookup: CDR1 SGHNT, CDR2 YYREEE (reference sequence). The CDR3 DNA reads TGTGCCAGCAGCCAAGGCGGGGGATACGGTGGAAACACCATATATTTT. Protein sequence: CASSQGGGYGGNTIYF.

The rearrangement links TRBV19 to TRBJ1-1; 7 bases line up with TRBD1. CDR1 and CDR2 (germline): LNHDA, SQIVND (reference sequence). CDR3 length: 13 amino acids. V was clipped by 5 bases and J by 6 bases; unmatched bases: 6. Here the CDR3 DNA reads TGTGCCAGTAGTTACAGGGGTCGCGCTGAAGCTTTCTTT. Its translation is CASSYRGRAEAFF.

The gene calls are TRBV29-1 and TRBJ2-3, with TRBD2 matching 10 bases. V was clipped by 6 bases and J by 5 bases; unmatched bases: 8. The CDR3 extends over 14 amino acids. Germline V lookup: CDR1 SQVTM, CDR2 ANQGSEA. The CDR3 nucleotides are TGCAGCGTCGCAGCGGGGGGGCCGGGAGATACGCAGTATTTT. Protein sequence: CSVAAGGPGDTQYF.

The chain uses TRBV3-1 (or the pseudogene TRBV3-2) and TRBJ2-3, with TRBD2 matching 10 bases. Germline CDR1 reads LGHDT; CDR2 reads YNNKEL (reference sequence). The length of the CDR3 is 16 residues. Trimming at V came to 4 bases and at J to 2 bases, leaving 6 bases not matched to a gene. The CDR3 DNA follows: TGTGCCAGCAGCCGCGGGACTAGCGACTCCACAGATACGCAGTATTTT. Its translation: CASSRGTSDSTDTQYF.

This sequence joins TRBV5-1 and TRBJ2-1, with 12 bases identical to TRBD2. Germline trimming cut 4 bases from V and 2 bases from J; bases unmatched to any gene: 4. Germline V lookup: CDR1 SGHRS, CDR2 YFSETQ. CDR3 length: 16 amino acids. CDR3 DNA sequence: TGCGCCAGCAGCAGGACTAGCGGGACCACCTACAATGAGCAGTTCTTC. Residues: CASSRTSGTTYNEQFF.

The rearrangement uses TRBV9 and TRBJ2-5, with TRBD1 matching 10 bases. V shed 4 bases, J shed 1 base, and the junction held 7 bases outside the gene matches. Germline CDR1 reads SGDLS; CDR2 reads YYNGEE. The CDR3 is 16 amino acids. The CDR3 loop is CASSPRQGAPQETQYF. The CDR3 DNA reads as TGTGCCAGCAGCCCGAGACAGGGGGCGCCCCAAGAGACCCAGTACTTC.

The rearrangement uses TRBV11-2 and TRBJ2-3; D is perhaps TRBD1 (5 bases). Germline CDR1 is SGHAT and CDR2 is FQNNGV. The length of the CDR3 is 14 residues. Trimming took off 4 bases at V and 4 bases at J, with 12 bases between the two ends. Written as DNA, the CDR3 is TGTGCCAGCAGCTCCCCTAGGGGCCCAGATACGCAGTATTTT. Translating it yields CASSSPRGPDTQYF.

The chain couples TRBV10-1 to TRBJ2-1, with D perhaps matching TRBD2 (6 bases). With 1 base removed from V and 8 bases from J, the gap between germline ends came to 21 bases. This CDR3 comprises 17 residues. The V gene's germline CDR1 is WNHNN and CDR2 SYGVQD (reference sequence). The DNA of the CDR3 is TGCGCCAGCAGTGAGTATGGAGGGCCCACGAACTCCGATGAGCAGTTCTTC. It is translated as CASSEYGGPTNSDEQFF.

V usage is TRBV18 and J usage is TRBJ1-2; 7 nucleotides align to TRBD1. Germline CDR1 KGHSH, CDR2 LQKENI. V was pared by 6 bases and J by 1 base, with 11 bases of the junction left unmatched. The CDR3 length is 16 residues. The CDR3 coding sequence is TGTGCCAGCTCGCCTGACTTAGGGGGCCTTAACTATGGCTACACCTTC. Encoded protein: CASSPDLGGLNYGYTF.

The chain uses TRBV7-9 and TRBJ2-7; possibly TRBD1 for D (6 bases). This CDR3 region has 13 residues. Germline V CDR1 and CDR2: SEHNR, FQNEAQ (reference sequence). Trimming removed 4 bases at V and 4 bases at J, with 11 bases between. The CDR3 is CASSSRDNYEQYF. In nucleotides, the CDR3 is TGTGCCAGCAGCTCCCGGGACAATTACGAGCAGTACTTC.

The chain links TRBV5-6 to TRBJ1-5; D remains ambiguous. Germline CDR1 is SGHDT and CDR2 is YYEEEE. The V end was cut by 3 bases, the J end by 2 bases, with 6 bases between. The CDR3 is made up of 13 amino acids. As DNA, the CDR3 is TGTGCCAGCAGCTGGTCGGGCAATCAGCCCCAGCATTTT. Translating gives CASSWSGNQPQHF.